This T cell receptor (beta chain) stems from a study of spatial heterogeneity in lung cancer (dated by TCRdb to between 2018 and 2021). About the study as a whole: More beta-chain than alpha-chain transcripts were consistently detected, likely reflecting higher beta-chain transcript abundance. TCR transcript counts in tumor regions correlated strongly with a T cell transcriptional module score from matched bulk RNA-seq. In the raw uncorrected reads, each unique combination of TCR and UMI appeared on average more than ten times. TCR alpha and beta repertoires were quantitatively compared across multiple tumor regions, matched nontumor lung and blood in non-small cell lung cancer. TCR repertoire features were related to nonsynonymous mutation counts determined by whole-exome sequencing of tumor tissue. At surgery, 220 tumor regions, around 64 matched nontumor lung samples and more than 55 PBMC samples were TCR-sequenced for both alpha and beta chains. On the study overall, not on this receptor specifically: The count of ubiquitous expanded TCRs correlated with the count of ubiquitous nonsynonymous mutations, and the count of regional expanded TCRs correlated with the count of regional nonsynonymous mutations. Confirming at a functional level the hypothesis that regional TCRs recognize regional mutations was considered to require additional single-cell paired TCR alpha and beta sequencing. The tumor nonsynonymous mutation count correlated with the number of expanded intratumoral alpha and beta TCRs. TCR-seq was estimated to cover only 6% to 7% of tumor T cells for alpha chains and approximately 12% for beta chains.

The junction carries 20 bases between V and J, which are trimmed by 4 bases and 4 bases respectively. Sequences DFQATT (CDR1) and SNEGSKA (CDR2) are obtained from the germline V gene (reference sequence). Spanning cysteine to phenylalanine, the CDR3 consists of 16 amino acids. Only the CDR3 region is kept as DNA, spanning 48 bases read in frame from base 1. The library relied on 5' RACE. The run used a NextSeq 500. In the TCR library protocol, a unique molecular identifier was attached to each TCR cDNA molecule so that PCR and sequencing errors could be corrected. For the original study's pipeline: TCR identification, UMI-based error correction and CDR3 extraction were performed with Decombinator tools. Expanded TCRs were defined as those above a frequency of 2 per 1,000, corresponding to the top 1% of the tumor frequency distribution. Expanded tumor TCRs were classed as regional if statistically deemed absent (corrected P<0.05) from at least one tumor region, otherwise ubiquitous. Rényi diversity was computed with the R vegan package after subsampling each repertoire 100 times to 5,000 TCRs. CDR3 similarity networks were built from amino acid triplet string-kernel similarity, connecting CDR3s with pairwise similarity above 0.82. TCRdb ran its own pipeline on the public reads, namely fastp trimming at Q25 and MiXCR clone calling, and kept in-frame beta chains. Every distinct CDR3 protein forms one entry, paired with its most common genes and DNA. These V and J calls derive from TCRdb rather than the authors' analysis. The sample table shows 17,000 or so distinct CDR3 sequences, and roughly 6% are seen once. Roughly 3.7% of the sample is taken by the ten largest.

The label giving this sample's time point can be read as: sample taken at primary tumor resection. The donors were more than 65 patients from the lung TRACERx cohort who had early-stage, untreated non-small cell lung cancer. Without any cell sorting, TCR sequencing was performed on whole RNA extracted either from tumor and nontumor lung tissue or from cryopreserved PBMC samples. Patients were selected for TCR sequencing only if sufficient RNA was available from at least two tumor regions. Tumor and adjacent nontumor lung specimens were reviewed by a lung pathologist before selection. In its sample, this clonotype was seen many times. The antigen it binds to is not known. Per-nucleotide qualities are absent, and no much larger clonotype sits a single base away.

Source: lung tumor tissue, taken at surgery. This clonotype originated in a female donor with early-stage non-small cell lung cancer. The V and J segments used are TRBV20-1 and TRBJ1-5; the D gene is perhaps TRBD1, from 5 matching bases. CDR3 protein: CSATVVRAFFNQPQHF. In nucleotide form, the sequence is TGCAGTGCTACGGTGGTCAGGGCCTTTTTTAATCAGCCCCAGCATTTT.